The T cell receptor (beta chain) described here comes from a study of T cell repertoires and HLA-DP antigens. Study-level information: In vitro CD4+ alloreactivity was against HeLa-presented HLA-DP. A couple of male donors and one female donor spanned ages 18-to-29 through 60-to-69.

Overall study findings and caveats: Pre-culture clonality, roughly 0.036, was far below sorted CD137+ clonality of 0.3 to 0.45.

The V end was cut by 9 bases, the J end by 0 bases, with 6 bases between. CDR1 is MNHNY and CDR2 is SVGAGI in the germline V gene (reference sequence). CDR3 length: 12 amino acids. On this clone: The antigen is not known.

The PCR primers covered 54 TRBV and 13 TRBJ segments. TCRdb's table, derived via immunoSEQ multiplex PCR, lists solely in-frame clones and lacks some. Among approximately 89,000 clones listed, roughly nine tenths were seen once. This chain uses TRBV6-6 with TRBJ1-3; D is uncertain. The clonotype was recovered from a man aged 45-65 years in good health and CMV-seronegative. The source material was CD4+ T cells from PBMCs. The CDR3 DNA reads TGTGCCAGTGGATACTCTGGAAACACCATATATTTT. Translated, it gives CASGYSGNTIYF.